These 26 T cell receptor beta chains originate from one sample sequenced in a study of T cells in localized non-small cell lung cancer. Sequencing was performed with immunoSEQ multiplex PCR; in TCRdb, only in-frame clones are kept and a portion is missing. The table has 78,000 or so clones, approximately 84% seen once. The starting material was peripheral blood, obtained before any cancer treatment. Receptors were obtained from a man aged 40 to 70 with stage I lung adenocarcinoma.

In this sample, this clone turned up once. The genes are TRBV27 and TRBJ1-4; D remains ambiguous. The germline V and J ends were trimmed by 5 bases and 7 bases, with 23 bases remaining between them. The CDR3 spans 17 residues. In germline, CDR1 is MNHEY, CDR2 SMNVEV (reference sequence). CDR3 residues: CASSIYPPSSIGEKLFF. The CDR3 region has the DNA TGTGCCAGCAGTATTTACCCCCCTTCATCGATAGGTGAAAAACTGTTTTTT.

V is TRBV15 and J is TRBJ1-2; the D gene is possibly TRBD1 (6 bases). CDR1 LNHNV and CDR2 YYDKDF come from the germline V gene (reference sequence). This CDR3 is 14 amino acids long. With 0 bases removed from V and 7 bases from J, the gap between germline ends came to 12 bases. CDR3 bases: TGTGCCACCAGCAGAGATCAGGGGTCTATTGGCTACACCTTC. Translated: CATSRDQGSIGYTF.

The chain recombines TRBV30 with TRBJ2-1, with D possibly being TRBD1 (7 bases). Per the germline V gene, CDR1 is GTSNPN and CDR2 is SVGIG (reference sequence). Trimming took 3 bases from V and 11 from J, leaving 11 bases between them. This CDR3 region has 11 residues. The CDR3 sequence: CAWRAGQQQFF. CDR3 in DNA: TGTGCCTGGAGGGCGGGACAGCAGCAGTTCTTC.

In this sample, this clone turned up a few times. The chain has TRBV10-3 and TRBJ2-3, with D unclear. The V end lost 3 bases, the J end lost 3 bases, and 10 bases lay between the germline ends. CDR1 is ENHRY and CDR2 is SYGVKD in the germline V gene. CDR3 length equals 14 residues. CDR3 region: CAISDSDRTDTQYF. The CDR3 DNA is TGTGCCATCAGTGACTCAGACCGGACAGATACGCAGTATTTT.

This chain connects TRBV6-1 to TRBJ2-2, with 9 bases that match TRBD1. The CDR3 runs to 16 residues. Germline CDR1 reads MNHNS; CDR2 reads SASEGT. The trim removed 4 bases at V and 5 bases at J, leaving 8 bases unmatched. Here the CDR3 DNA reads TGTGCCAGCAGTGCCCCCACAGGGGGCGCGACCGGGGAGCTGTTTTTT. As protein: CASSAPTGGATGELFF.

The CDR3 coding sequence is TGTGCCAGCAGCCCGACTGAGGGGGTGGAGACCCAGTACTTC. The encoded protein is CASSPTEGVETQYF. V usage is TRBV5-4 and J usage is TRBJ2-5; perhaps TRBD1 as D (6 bases). This CDR3 is built from 14 residues. Per germline, CDR1 SGHNT and CDR2 YYREEE (reference sequence). Trimming took 4 bases from V and 5 from J, leaving 15 bases between them.

This chain uses TRBV10-3 with TRBJ2-1; 10 nucleotides align to TRBD1. Germline CDR1 ENHRY, CDR2 SYGVKD. CDR3 size: 15 residues. The V and J ends lost 8 bases and 6 bases, in that order; junction bases with no gene match: 10. This CDR3 reads CAIRTGTGEGNEQFF. DNA for the CDR3: TGTGCCATCCGTACCGGGACAGGGGAGGGCAATGAGCAGTTCTTC.

This clone was seen only once. The V gene is TRBV25-1, the J gene TRBJ2-3, with TRBD1 matching 7 bases. The trim removed 5 bases at V and 0 bases at J, leaving 5 bases unmatched. This CDR3 has 15 residues. Germline V gene data show CDR1 as MGHDK and CDR2 as SYGVNS. The CDR3 nucleotides read TGTGCCAGCAGTCATACCAGGGGGAGCACAGATACGCAGTATTTT. Its translation is CASSHTRGSTDTQYF.

This clone has only a few counts. V is TRBV6-5 and J is TRBJ1-2; 7 bases agree with TRBD1. V was clipped by 2 bases and J by 5 bases; unmatched bases: 5. Germline CDR1 MNHEY, CDR2 SVGAGI. This CDR3 contains 14 residues. CDR3: CASSYRQGRYGYTF. DNA of the CDR3: TGTGCCAGCAGTTACCGACAGGGTAGATATGGCTACACCTTC.

The chain recombines TRBV6-6 with TRBJ1-5, with 8 bases aligning to TRBD1. Germline trimming cut 4 bases from V and 6 bases from J; bases unmatched to any gene: 5. Germline-derived CDR1 and CDR2 are MNHNY and SVGAGI (reference sequence). This CDR3 has 14 amino acids. For the CDR3, the DNA is TGTGCCAGCAGTTTCGGACAGGGTGGTCAGCCCCAGCATTTT. It encodes CASSFGQGGQPQHF.

The chain links TRBV4-3 to TRBJ2-7; 8 positions agree with TRBD1. Per the germline V gene, CDR1 is LGHNA and CDR2 is YSLEER. V trimming: 2 bases; J trimming: 0 bases; junction bases outside the gene matches: 15. The CDR3 sequence is 19 residues long. CDR3 DNA sequence: TGCGCCAGCAGCCAACTACGGGGGACAGGTTCGTCCCACTCCTACGAGCAGTACTTC. Protein sequence: CASSQLRGTGSSHSYEQYF.

The chain links TRBV2 to TRBJ2-5; D perhaps matches TRBD2 (5 bases). This CDR3 is 15 amino acids long. Germline loops: CDR1 SNHLY, CDR2 FYNNEI. Between the trimmed V and J ends, which lost 7 bases and 1 base, there was a span of 16 bases. The CDR3 DNA reads TGTGCCAGCATAGAGGACGGGAACCTCCAAGAGACCCAGTACTTC. Its translation is CASIEDGNLQETQYF.

DNA for the CDR3: TGTGCCAGCACCGGGGACAGAACGGGCTATGGCTACACCTTC. As protein: CASTGDRTGYGYTF. This chain uses TRBV2 with TRBJ1-2; 7 bases fit TRBD1. The junction had 9 bases not matched to a gene; V was cut back by 7 bases and J by 4 bases. The CDR3 contains 14 residues. CDR1 and CDR2 (germline): SNHLY, FYNNEI. The variable domain in full, completed from reference TRBV2 and TRBJ1-2, reads EPEVTQTPSHQVTQMGQEVILRCVPISNHLYFYWYRQILGQKVEFLVSFYNNEISEKSEIFDDQFSVERPDGSNFTLKIRSTKLEDSAMYFCASTGDRTGYGYTFGSGTRLTVV.

The V gene is TRBV6-5, the J gene TRBJ1-1; D uncertain. The germline gives CDR1 MNHEY, CDR2 SVGAGI. The CDR3 has 14 residues. Trimming removed 5 bases from V and 0 bases from J, with 10 bases in between. The DNA of the CDR3 is TGTGCCAGCAGTCAGGATACCTTGAACACTGAAGCTTTCTTT. Protein product: CASSQDTLNTEAFF.

This chain connects TRBV21-1 to TRBJ2-7. TRBV21-1 is a documented pseudogene. This CDR3 has 14 residues. Here the CDR3 reads CASSPGRSSYEQYF. The CDR3 DNA reads TGTGCCAGCAGCCCGGGACGGAGCTCCTACGAGCAGTACTTC.

This clone was counted ten times or more. The chain employs TRBV7-8 and TRBJ1-2, with a tentative D call TRBD1 (5 bases). V was clipped by 5 bases and J by 2 bases, with 21 bases between them. Germline V lookup: CDR1 SGHVS, CDR2 FQNEAQ. The CDR3 is made up of 17 amino acids. For the CDR3, the DNA is TGTGCCAGCAGCCCAAGCCTTACCTTTGGGGGAAACTATGGCTACACCTTC. It encodes CASSPSLTFGGNYGYTF.

This chain uses TRBV2 with TRBJ1-1; tentative D call: TRBD1 (6 bases). The CDR3 runs to 17 residues. The germline V gene has CDR1 SNHLY and CDR2 FYNNEI. Deletions cut 6 bases from V and 6 bases from J, with 26 bases between. The CDR3 reads CASRDTGKKSGNAEAFF. In DNA, the CDR3 is TGTGCCAGCAGAGACACAGGGAAAAAGTCGGGTAACGCTGAAGCTTTCTTT.

The count of this clone is one. This chain joins TRBV5-1 and TRBJ1-1; weak D call: TRBD1 (5 bases). In germline, CDR1 is SGHRS, CDR2 YFSETQ. The CDR3 contains 17 residues. The ends were cut back, 0 bases at V and 0 bases at J, with 15 bases in the middle. The CDR3 protein is CASSLARGSILNTEAFF. CDR3 DNA sequence: TGCGCCAGCAGCTTGGCCCGGGGCTCGATTCTGAACACTGAAGCTTTCTTT. Filled out from reference TRBV5-1 and TRBJ1-1, the complete variable domain reads KAGVTQTPRYLIKTRGQQVTLSCSPISGHRSVSWYQQTPGQGLQFLFEYFSETQRNKGNFPGRFSGRQFSNSRSEMNVSTLELGDSALYLCASSLARGSILNTEAFFGQGTRLTVV.

The gene calls are TRBV7-2 and TRBJ2-7; 7 bases line up with TRBD2. V was clipped by 3 bases and J by 0 bases; unmatched bases: 5. CDR1 and CDR2 from the germline V gene are SGHTA and FQGNSA. The CDR3 extends over 15 amino acids. CDR3 residues: CASSLWGGSSYEQYF. Here the CDR3 DNA reads TGTGCCAGCAGCTTGTGGGGGGGGAGCTCCTACGAGCAGTACTTC.

The rearrangement joins TRBV18 to TRBJ2-7; TRBD1 or TRBD2 may be the D gene (5 bases each). CDR1 and CDR2 (germline): KGHSH, LQKENI. Trimming removed 6 bases from V and 1 base from J, with 10 bases in between. The CDR3 sequence is 13 residues long. The CDR3 nucleotides are TGTGCCAGCTCCCGGGACGTTTCCTACGAGCAGTACTTC. This encodes CASSRDVSYEQYF.

V and J are TRBV11-2 and TRBJ2-5; TRBD2 matches 11 bases. J gave up 5 bases and V 4 bases, and 3 bases lay outside the gene matches. Germline loops: CDR1 SGHAT, CDR2 FQNNGV. The CDR3 length is 14 residues. This CDR3 is CASSSTSGVETQYF. The CDR3 DNA sequence: TGTGCCAGCAGCTCGACTAGCGGGGTCGAGACCCAGTACTTC.

This chain uses TRBV27 with TRBJ2-3; 9 positions match TRBD2. V lost 2 bases, J lost 1 base, and 10 bases stayed unmatched. Germline loops: CDR1 MNHEY, CDR2 SMNVEV (reference sequence). The CDR3 is 18 residues long. CDR3 region: CASSLPGGREGRTDTQYF. The CDR3 coding sequence is TGTGCCAGCAGTTTACCCGGCGGGCGGGAGGGCCGCACAGATACGCAGTATTTT.

This chain connects TRBV11-2 to TRBJ2-1; D is unresolved. CDR3 length: 14 residues. CDR1 SGHAT and CDR2 FQNNGV come from the germline V gene. Trimming left V 5 bases short and J 8 bases short, with 16 bases between. CDR3 nucleotides: TGTGCCAGCAGCCGGTCGATTGGTAGCCATGAGCAGTTCTTC. It codes for CASSRSIGSHEQFF. The full variable domain, in which reference TRBV11-2 and TRBJ2-1 provide the parts outside the CDR3, is EAGVAQSPRYKIIEKRQSVAFWCNPISGHATLYWYQQILGQGPKLLIQFQNNGVVDDSQLPKDRFSAERLKGVDSTLKIQPAKLEDSAVYLCASSRSIGSHEQFFGPGTRLTVL.

The V call is TRBV9, the J call TRBJ2-5; D may correspond to TRBD1 or TRBD2 (5 bases each). CDR3 size: 17 residues. CDR1 is SGDLS, CDR2 YYNGEE, per germline. V was pared by 0 bases and J by 1 base, with 16 bases between. The CDR3 protein is CASSVAPSGALQETQYF. The CDR3, as DNA: TGTGCCAGCAGCGTAGCGCCGTCCGGGGCCCTCCAAGAGACCCAGTACTTC. Looking up the rest from reference TRBV9 and TRBJ2-5 gives the full variable domain: DSGVTQTPKHLITATGQRVTLRCSPRSGDLSVYWYQQSLDQGLQFLIQYYNGEERAKGNILERFSAQQFPDLHSELNLSSLELGDSALYFCASSVAPSGALQETQYFGPGTRLLVL.

The V gene is TRBV19, the J gene TRBJ1-1; D is undetermined. Germline CDR1 is LNHDA and CDR2 is SQIVND (reference sequence). CDR3 length: 14 amino acids. Deletions cut 7 bases from V and 3 bases from J, with 15 bases between. The chain's CDR3 is CASTPRWGDTEAFF. In DNA form, the CDR3 reads TGTGCCAGTACCCCCCGCTGGGGAGACACTGAAGCTTTCTTT.

This clone came up once. The rearrangement links TRBV19 to TRBJ1-5; TRBD1 aligns across 7 bases. The junction had 6 bases not matched to a gene; V was cut back by 0 bases and J by 7 bases. Germline-derived CDR1 and CDR2 are LNHDA and SQIVND (reference sequence). The CDR3 spans 15 residues. The CDR3 nucleotides read TGTGCCAGTAGTATAGACCTACAGGGGAACCAGCCCCAGCATTTT. It encodes CASSIDLQGNQPQHF.